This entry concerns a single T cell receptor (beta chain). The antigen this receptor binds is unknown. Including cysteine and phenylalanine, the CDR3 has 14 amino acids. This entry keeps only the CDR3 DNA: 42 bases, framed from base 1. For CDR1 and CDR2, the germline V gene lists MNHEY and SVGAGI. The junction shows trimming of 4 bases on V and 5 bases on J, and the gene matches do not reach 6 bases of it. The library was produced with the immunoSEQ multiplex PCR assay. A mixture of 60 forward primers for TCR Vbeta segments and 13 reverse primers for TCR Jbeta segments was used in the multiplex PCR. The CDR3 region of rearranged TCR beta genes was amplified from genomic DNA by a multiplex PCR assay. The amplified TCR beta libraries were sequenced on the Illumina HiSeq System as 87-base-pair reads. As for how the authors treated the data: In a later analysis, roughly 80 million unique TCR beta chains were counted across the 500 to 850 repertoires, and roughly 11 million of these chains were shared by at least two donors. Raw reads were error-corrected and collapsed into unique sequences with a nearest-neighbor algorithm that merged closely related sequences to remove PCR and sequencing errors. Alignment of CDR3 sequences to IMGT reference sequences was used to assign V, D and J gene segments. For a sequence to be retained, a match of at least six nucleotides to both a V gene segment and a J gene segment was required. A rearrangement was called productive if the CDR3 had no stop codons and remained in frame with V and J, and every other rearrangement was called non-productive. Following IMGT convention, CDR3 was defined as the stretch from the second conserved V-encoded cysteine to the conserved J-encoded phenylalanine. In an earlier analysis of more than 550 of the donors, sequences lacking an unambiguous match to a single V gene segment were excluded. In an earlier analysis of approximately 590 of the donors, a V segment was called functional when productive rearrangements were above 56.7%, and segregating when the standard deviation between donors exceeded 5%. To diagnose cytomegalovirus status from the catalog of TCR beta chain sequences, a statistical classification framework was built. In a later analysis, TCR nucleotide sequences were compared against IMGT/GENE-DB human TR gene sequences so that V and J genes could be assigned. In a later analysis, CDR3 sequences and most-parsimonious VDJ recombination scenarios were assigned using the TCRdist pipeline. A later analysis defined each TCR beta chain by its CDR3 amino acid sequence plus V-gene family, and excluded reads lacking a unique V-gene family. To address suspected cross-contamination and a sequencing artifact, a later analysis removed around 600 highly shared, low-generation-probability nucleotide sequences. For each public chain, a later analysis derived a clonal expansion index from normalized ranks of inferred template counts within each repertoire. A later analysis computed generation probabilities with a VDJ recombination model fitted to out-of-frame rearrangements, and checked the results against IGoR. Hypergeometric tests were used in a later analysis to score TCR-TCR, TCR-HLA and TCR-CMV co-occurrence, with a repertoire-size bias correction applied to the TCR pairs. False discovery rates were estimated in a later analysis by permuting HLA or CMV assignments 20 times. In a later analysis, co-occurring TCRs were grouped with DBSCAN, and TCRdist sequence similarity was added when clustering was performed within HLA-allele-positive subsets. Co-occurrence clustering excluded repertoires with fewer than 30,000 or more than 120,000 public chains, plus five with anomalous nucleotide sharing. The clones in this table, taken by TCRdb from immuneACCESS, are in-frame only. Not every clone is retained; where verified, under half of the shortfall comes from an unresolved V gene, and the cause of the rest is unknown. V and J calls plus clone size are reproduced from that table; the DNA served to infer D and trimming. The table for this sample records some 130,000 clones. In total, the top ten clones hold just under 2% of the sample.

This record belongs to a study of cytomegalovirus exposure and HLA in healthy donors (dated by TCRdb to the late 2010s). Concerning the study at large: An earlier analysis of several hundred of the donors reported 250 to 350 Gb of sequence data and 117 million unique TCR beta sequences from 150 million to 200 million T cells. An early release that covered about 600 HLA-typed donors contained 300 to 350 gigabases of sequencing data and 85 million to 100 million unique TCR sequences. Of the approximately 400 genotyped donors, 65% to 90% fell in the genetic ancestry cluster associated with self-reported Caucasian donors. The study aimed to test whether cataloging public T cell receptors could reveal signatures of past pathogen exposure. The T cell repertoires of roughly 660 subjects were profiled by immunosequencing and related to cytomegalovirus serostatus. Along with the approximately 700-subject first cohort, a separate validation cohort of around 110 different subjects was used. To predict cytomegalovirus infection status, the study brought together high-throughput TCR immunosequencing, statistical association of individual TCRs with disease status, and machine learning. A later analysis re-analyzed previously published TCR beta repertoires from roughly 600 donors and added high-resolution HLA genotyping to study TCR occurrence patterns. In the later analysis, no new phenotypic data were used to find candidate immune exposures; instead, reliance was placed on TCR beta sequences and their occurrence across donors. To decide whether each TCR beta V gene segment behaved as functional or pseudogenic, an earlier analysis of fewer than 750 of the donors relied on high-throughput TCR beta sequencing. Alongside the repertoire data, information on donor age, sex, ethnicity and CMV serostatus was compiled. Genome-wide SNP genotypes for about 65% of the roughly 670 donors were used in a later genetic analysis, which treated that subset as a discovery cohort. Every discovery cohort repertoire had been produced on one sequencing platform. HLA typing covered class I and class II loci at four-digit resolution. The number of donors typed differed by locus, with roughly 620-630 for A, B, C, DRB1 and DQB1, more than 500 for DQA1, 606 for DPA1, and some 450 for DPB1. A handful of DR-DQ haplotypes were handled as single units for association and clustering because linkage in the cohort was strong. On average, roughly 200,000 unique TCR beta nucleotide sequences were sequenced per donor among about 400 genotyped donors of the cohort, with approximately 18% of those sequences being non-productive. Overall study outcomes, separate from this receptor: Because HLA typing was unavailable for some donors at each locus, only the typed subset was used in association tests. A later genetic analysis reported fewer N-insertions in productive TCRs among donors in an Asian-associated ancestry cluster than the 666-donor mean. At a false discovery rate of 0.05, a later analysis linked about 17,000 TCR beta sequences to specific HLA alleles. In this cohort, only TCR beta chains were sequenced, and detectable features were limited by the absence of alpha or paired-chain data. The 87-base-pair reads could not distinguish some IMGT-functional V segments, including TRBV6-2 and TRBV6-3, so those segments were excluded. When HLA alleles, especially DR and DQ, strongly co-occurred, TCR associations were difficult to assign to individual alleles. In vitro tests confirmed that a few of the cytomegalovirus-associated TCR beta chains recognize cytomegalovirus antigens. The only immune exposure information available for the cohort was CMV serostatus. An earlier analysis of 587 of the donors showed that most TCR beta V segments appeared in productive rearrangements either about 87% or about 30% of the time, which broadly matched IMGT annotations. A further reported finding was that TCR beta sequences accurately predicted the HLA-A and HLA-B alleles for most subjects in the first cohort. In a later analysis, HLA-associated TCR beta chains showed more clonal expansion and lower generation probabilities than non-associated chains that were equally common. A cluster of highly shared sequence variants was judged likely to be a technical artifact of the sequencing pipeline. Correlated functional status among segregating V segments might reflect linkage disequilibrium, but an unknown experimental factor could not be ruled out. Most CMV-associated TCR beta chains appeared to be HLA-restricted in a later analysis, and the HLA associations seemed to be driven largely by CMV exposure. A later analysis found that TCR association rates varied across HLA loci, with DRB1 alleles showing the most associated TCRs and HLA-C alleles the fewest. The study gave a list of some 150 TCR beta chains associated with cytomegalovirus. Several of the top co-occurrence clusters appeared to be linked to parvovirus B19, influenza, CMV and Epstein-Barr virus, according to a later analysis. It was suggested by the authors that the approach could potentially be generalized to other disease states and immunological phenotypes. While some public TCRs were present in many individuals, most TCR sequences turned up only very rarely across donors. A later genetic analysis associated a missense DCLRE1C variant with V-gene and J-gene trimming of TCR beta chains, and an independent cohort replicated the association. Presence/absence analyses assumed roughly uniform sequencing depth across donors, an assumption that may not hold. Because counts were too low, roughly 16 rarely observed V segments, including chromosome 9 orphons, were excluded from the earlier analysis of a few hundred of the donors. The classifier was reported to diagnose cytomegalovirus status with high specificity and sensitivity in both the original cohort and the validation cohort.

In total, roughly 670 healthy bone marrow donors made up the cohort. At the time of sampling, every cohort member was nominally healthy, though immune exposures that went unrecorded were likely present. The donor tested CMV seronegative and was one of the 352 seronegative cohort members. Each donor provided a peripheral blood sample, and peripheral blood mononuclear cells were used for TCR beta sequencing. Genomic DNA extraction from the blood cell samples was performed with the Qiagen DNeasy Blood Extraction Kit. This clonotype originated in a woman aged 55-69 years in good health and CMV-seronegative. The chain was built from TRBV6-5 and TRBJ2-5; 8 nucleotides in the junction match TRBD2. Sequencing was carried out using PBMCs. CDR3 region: CASSFSGVVETQYF. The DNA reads TGTGCCAGCAGTTTTAGCGGGGTTGTTGAGACCCAGTACTTC.